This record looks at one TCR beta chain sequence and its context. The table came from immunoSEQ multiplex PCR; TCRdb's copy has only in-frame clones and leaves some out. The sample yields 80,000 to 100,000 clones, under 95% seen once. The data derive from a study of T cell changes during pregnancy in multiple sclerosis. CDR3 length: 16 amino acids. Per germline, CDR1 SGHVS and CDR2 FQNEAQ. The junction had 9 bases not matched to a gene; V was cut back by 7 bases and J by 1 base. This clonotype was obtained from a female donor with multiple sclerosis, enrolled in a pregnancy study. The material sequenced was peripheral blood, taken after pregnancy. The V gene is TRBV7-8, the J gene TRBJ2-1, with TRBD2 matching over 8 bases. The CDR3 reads CASTELAGGSYNEQFF. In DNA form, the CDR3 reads TGTGCCAGCACCGAGCTTGCGGGAGGTTCCTACAATGAGCAGTTCTTC.